Listed below are T cell receptor beta chains from one sample, sequenced in a study of T cell responses to AZD1222 COVID-19 vaccine. The method was immunoSEQ multiplex PCR; TCRdb's version includes in-frame clones alone and lacks a portion of them. Of under 95,000 clones in the sample, roughly 90% are singletons; the top ten hold approximately 1.3%. Sample: peripheral blood, taken 28 days after the second AZD1222 dose. These receptors all come from an adult who received the AZD1222 COVID-19 vaccine. Both conserved end residues are trimmed from each CDR3. Part of the rows lack a size; the others show once, few, many or a class for expanded clones.

clone_size	v_call	cdr3_aa
.	TRBV12-3/TRBV12-4	ASSFFAGTEAF
.	TRBV2	ASNKRTGSGNTEAF
.	TRBV18	ASSPLQGATDTQY
.	TRBV7-2	ASSLVAGARTGELF
.	TRBV5-5	ASSPEQYNSPLH
.	TRBV30	AWSLSYNSPLH
.	TRBV30	AWSVRQGASEKLF
.	TRBV7-9	ASSLVVETSVPYEQY
.	TRBV5-6	ASSPGLAGTYNEQF
.	TRBV28	ASSLGARAWETQY
few	TRBV5-4	ASSLTTGLGEQY
.	TRBV11-2	ASSSGLEETQY
.	TRBV6-2/TRBV6-3	ASSPHRGQADQPQH
.	TRBV29-1	SVAPEGAMNTGELF
.	TRBV29-1	SVEAGGYEQY
.	TRBV28	ASSWLASYNEQF
.	TRBV9	ASSPLEGGGWSGANVLT
.	TRBV10-2	ASRGTGRSQPQH
.	TRBV10-3	AISEEPSNQPQH
.	TRBV1	TSSQERCPRFGGEAF
.	TRBV6-5	ASSQRENQPQH
.	TRBV19	ASSIAGVGNTIY
.	TRBV10-1	ASSGSLNRVREQY
.	TRBV5-1	ASSLTGAYEQY
.	TRBV3-1/TRBV3-2	ASSPPPPLSGNTIY
few	TRBV27	ASSFRVVYSNQPQH
.	TRBV19	ATNWASGYNSPLH
.	TRBV19	ASSLGTGSYEQY
.	TRBV10-3	AIPGYSGNTIY